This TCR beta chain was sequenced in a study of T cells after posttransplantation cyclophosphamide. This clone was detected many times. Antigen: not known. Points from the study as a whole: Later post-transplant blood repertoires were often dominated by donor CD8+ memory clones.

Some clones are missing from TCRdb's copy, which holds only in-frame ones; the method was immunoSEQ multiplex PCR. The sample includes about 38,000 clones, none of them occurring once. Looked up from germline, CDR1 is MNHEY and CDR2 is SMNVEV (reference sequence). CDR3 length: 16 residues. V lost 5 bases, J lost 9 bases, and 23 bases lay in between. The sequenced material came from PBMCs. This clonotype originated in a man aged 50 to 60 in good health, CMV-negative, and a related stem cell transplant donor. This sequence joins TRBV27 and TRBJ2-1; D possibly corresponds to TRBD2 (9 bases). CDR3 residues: CASSPLSSGTGTEQFF. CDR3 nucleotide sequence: TGTGCCAGCAGTCCCCTGTCTAGCGGGACAGGTACTGAGCAGTTCTTC.